These 9 T cell receptor beta chains share one sample of origin, sequenced in a study of early T cells in non-severe SARS-CoV-2 infection listed by TCRdb under 2021. Library generation was performed with 5' RACE. This sample was sequenced with a NextSeq 500. TCRdb reprocessed the public reads (quality trimming at Q25 with fastp, clone calling with MiXCR) and kept in-frame beta chains. Each entry is one CDR3 protein sequence, shown with its most common DNA and genes. This sample comprises about 32,000 distinct CDR3 sequences, more than 4.5% of them detected only once. The ten largest clones take up approximately 3.5% of the sample. Material for sequencing was whole blood. The origin of the receptors is an adult who was a healthcare worker with PCR-confirmed SARS-CoV-2 infection or an uninfected control (not recorded which).

The V and J genes are TRBV18 and TRBJ2-2, with no clear D. Trimming shortened V by 4 bases and J by 7 bases, and 13 bases separated the two germline ends. The CDR3 length is 14 residues. The germline CDR1 and CDR2 sequences are KGHSH and LQKENI. The DNA of the CDR3 is TGTGCCAGCTCACTTGAATTGAGGATCGGGGAGCTGTTTTTT. Translation: CASSLELRIGELFF.

This clonotype showed up many times. This rearrangement joins TRBV18 to TRBJ2-7; TRBD1 is a possible D gene (6 bases). Per the germline V gene, CDR1 is KGHSH and CDR2 is LQKENI. The CDR3 is 15 residues long. Deletions cut 2 bases from V and 2 bases from J, with 13 bases between. This chain's CDR3 is CASSPDQGRTYEQYF. DNA for the CDR3: TGTGCCAGCTCACCAGATCAGGGGCGAACCTACGAGCAGTACTTC.

This clonotype was seen a few times. The CDR3 loop reads CSARATKTGGGHEQYF. CDR3 DNA: TGCAGTGCTAGAGCTACAAAGACAGGGGGAGGACACGAGCAGTACTTC. The gene calls are TRBV20-1 and TRBJ2-7; 9 nucleotides line up with TRBD1. This CDR3 is built from 16 residues. The germline CDR1 and CDR2 sequences are DFQATT and SNEGSKA (reference sequence). The J segment lost 5 bases and the V segment lost 1 base, leaving 12 bases of the junction unmatched.

This clonotype was found many times. In DNA, the CDR3 is TGTGCCACCGGGCGATCCGGGAGGATCACCTACGAGCAGTACTTC. Its translation is CATGRSGRITYEQYF. The chain is built from TRBV6-2 or TRBV6-3 and TRBJ2-7, with 7 bases lining up with TRBD2. V gave up 10 bases and J gave up 2 bases; unmatched junction bases: 14. Germline V gene lookup returns CDR1 MNHEY and CDR2 SVGEGT. CDR3 size: 15 residues.

The chain carries TRBV10-3 and TRBJ1-1; D gene ambiguous. This CDR3 has 16 amino acids. The germline gives CDR1 ENHRY, CDR2 SYGVKD. The V and J ends lost 4 bases and 2 bases respectively, with 17 bases between them. CDR3 sequence (DNA): TGTGCCATCAGTGCAACGGCCGGCAGTTCAAACACTGAAGCTTTCTTT. Its protein product is CAISATAGSSNTEAFF.

The table lists this clonotype with many counts. The chain is built from TRBV7-2 and TRBJ1-1; TRBD1 might be the D (6 bases). Trimming shortened V by 2 bases and J by 5 bases, and 15 bases separated the two germline ends. CDR3 size: 15 residues. The V gene's germline CDR1 is SGHTA and CDR2 FQGNSA. The CDR3 reads CASSLRVGRGTEAFF. In nucleotides, the CDR3 is TGTGCCAGCAGCTTAAGAGTCGGCAGGGGAACTGAAGCTTTCTTT.

The V and J genes are TRBV5-1 and TRBJ1-1; D gene uncertain. Germline loops: CDR1 SGHRS, CDR2 YFSETQ. The V end was cut by 4 bases, the J end by 0 bases, with 7 bases between. The CDR3 extends over 13 amino acids. The CDR3 nucleotides are TGCGCCAGCAGCCAACAGATGAACACTGAAGCTTTCTTT. Protein product: CASSQQMNTEAFF.

Many counts were recorded for this clonotype. The gene calls are TRBV12-3 or TRBV12-4 and TRBJ2-7; 7 bases fit TRBD1. The CDR3 extends over 14 amino acids. V dropped 4 bases and J dropped 1; count of bases not matched to a gene: 4. CDR3 amino acids: CASSSHRGSYEQYF. The CDR3 nucleotides are TGTGCCAGCAGTTCCCACAGGGGTTCCTACGAGCAGTACTTC.

The chain combines TRBV7-8 with TRBJ1-2; D is uncertain. CDR1 is SGHVS, CDR2 FQNEAQ, per germline. V was clipped by 2 bases and J by 2 bases, with 3 bases between them. This CDR3 contains 12 residues. For the CDR3, the DNA is TGTGCCAGCAGCTTAACCAACTATGGCTACACCTTC. This sequence encodes CASSLTNYGYTF. Full variable domain (missing parts from reference TRBV7-8 and TRBJ1-2): GAGVSQSPRYKVAKRGQDVALRCDPISGHVSLFWYQQALGQGPEFLTYFQNEAQLDKSGLPSDRFFAERPEGSVSTLKIQRTQQEDSAVYLCASSLTNYGYTFGSGTRLTVV.